This T cell receptor (beta chain) was sequenced during a study of blood T cell repertoires in COVID-19 (dated by TCRdb to 2018 to 2020). The study in broad terms: Samples from collaborators originated in the United States, Italy and Spain and spanned both the acute and convalescent phases of COVID-19. The material from the prospective study consisted of cDNA or gDNA derived from T cells, B-cell-depleted T cells, or PBMCs. The dataset comprised deeply sampled blood TCRbeta repertoires from subjects exposed to, actively infected with, or recovered from COVID-19. The repertoires were released in a freely available public database meant as a resource for research on the immune response to SARS-CoV-2. The samples were drawn from the first 160 participants of the ongoing ImmuneRACE study and from over 950 subjects provided by 6 global collaborators. Nearly every sample came with metadata listing a de-identified subject ID, COVID-19 status, age in years and sex. Where available, HLA class I and class II types were taken from metadata supplied by the sample provider and were not determined by assay-based typing. What the authors observed across the whole study: The amount of clinical and demographic metadata varied by source and participant and was provided uncurated.

Another Seattle source contributed samples from volunteer blood donors who had recovered from COVID-19. Whole blood was collected in K2EDTA tubes by collaborating institutions according to the institutions' own protocols. For TCRbeta analysis, collaborators shipped samples as frozen whole blood, isolated PBMCs, or DNA extracted from either of those sample types. V is cut by 5 bases and J by 3 bases, and the space between the germline ends is 11 bases. Counted from cysteine to phenylalanine, this CDR3 has 14 amino acids. The sequence is cut down to CDR3 DNA, 42 bases in frame from base 1. The germline V gene encodes CDR1 SEHNR and CDR2 FQNEAQ (reference sequence). Of note for this clone: It has no known antigen specificity. Base qualities are not at hand, and no much larger clone is one base apart.

The immunoSEQ Assay, a bias-controlled multiplex PCR, was used to amplify TCRbeta CDR3 regions from genomic DNA. The paper's processing steps were these. The number of nucleated cells in each sample was estimated from the amplification of reference gene primers within the assay. To quantify the absolute abundance of each unique TCRbeta CDR3 rearrangement, sequence reads were collapsed and filtered. For each sample, productive Simpson clonality was calculated by taking the square root of Simpson's diversity index across productive rearrangements. TCRdb took this table from immuneACCESS and kept in-frame rearrangements with V and J called. Such tables lack part of the clones; where checked against another copy, unresolved V genes explain under half of the gap, and the rest is unexplained. V and J calls and clone size are as listed in that table; D and trimming were resolved from the DNA. This sample is represented by fewer than 200,000 clones; over 75% of them were singletons. 1% to 1.5% of the sample belongs to the ten largest clones.

This TCR was sampled from a man aged 55 to 69 who had recovered from COVID-19. Recombination linked TRBV7-9 to TRBJ1-5; TRBD1 is possibly the D segment (5 matching bases). Input material: peripheral blood. The nucleotide sequence reads as follows: TGTGCCAGCAGCATCGACAGCTTCAATCAGCCCCAGCATTTT. It translates to CASSIDSFNQPQHF.